A single sample gave rise to the 3 T cell receptor beta chains below, sequenced in a study of shared clonotypes between healthy human individuals. Assay: immunoSEQ multiplex PCR; the TCRdb copy retains only in-frame clones and omits some. The sample consists of some 580,000 clones, about 98% of them appearing once. CD8 cells regarded as naive lacked CD45RO, were positively chosen for CCR7, and omitted terminally differentiated effector memory CD45RA+ cells. Material for sequencing was naive CD8+ T cells sorted from blood. The receptors stem from a man aged 25-45 years in good health.

The rearrangement joins TRBV4-1 to TRBJ1-1, with 9 bases fitting TRBD1. This CDR3 spans 15 amino acids. V shed 4 bases and J 5 bases; nucleotides not matched to a gene: 8. Germline CDR1 is MGHRA and CDR2 is YSYEKL. The CDR3: CASSPEGQGMTEAFF. The CDR3 DNA follows: TGCGCCAGCAGCCCGGAGGGACAGGGAATGACTGAAGCTTTCTTT.

This chain uses TRBV5-1 with TRBJ2-7, with 7 nucleotides matching TRBD2. Germline V gives CDR1 SGHRS, CDR2 YFSETQ. The CDR3 consists of 14 residues. The V gene end was trimmed by 3 bases and the J gene end by 5 bases; junction bases not matched to a gene: 8. CDR3 sequence (DNA): TGCGCCAGCAGCTACCGGGGGGAGGGTGACGAGCAGTACTTC. It specifies CASSYRGEGDEQYF.

The sample holds one count of this clone. V gene TRBV7-9 combines with J gene TRBJ2-7, with D tentatively TRBD1 (5 bases). Germline V lookup: CDR1 SEHNR, CDR2 FQNEAQ (reference sequence). Between the trimmed V and J ends, which lost 4 bases and 1 base, there was a span of 8 bases. The CDR3 consists of 13 residues. In nucleotides, the CDR3 is TGTGCCAGCAGCTCGGACAATTCCTACGAGCAGTACTTC. It encodes CASSSDNSYEQYF.